Below, 16 T cell receptor beta chains from the same sample are listed, as sequenced in a study of blood T cell repertoires in COVID-19. Only in-frame clones appear in the TCRdb table, and some are missing; sequencing was by immunoSEQ multiplex PCR. The sample comprises 150,000 to 250,000 clones, around 90% of which are singletons, and more than 2% rests with the top ten. Sequenced input: PBMCs or T cells enriched from blood (not recorded which). The source of these receptors is a woman in her twenties or thirties who had recovered from COVID-19.

This rearrangement joins TRBV24-1 to TRBJ2-4, with 7 bases fitting TRBD1. Losses at the gene ends were 8 bases for V and 3 bases for J; bases not matched to a gene: 6. Germline V lookup: CDR1 KGHDR, CDR2 SFDVKD. The CDR3 extends over 14 amino acids. Here the CDR3 DNA reads TGTGCCACCATGGGGCAGGGGGACAAAAACATTCAGTACTTC. It yields the protein CATMGQGDKNIQYF.

Turning to this clone: The junction differs from germline at one of its ends, possibly a read error. The genes are TRBV6-5 and TRBJ1-2; 7 bases are shared with TRBD1. The CDR3 extends over 14 amino acids. Germline V CDR1 and CDR2: MNHEY, SVGAGI. In DNA, the CDR3 is TGTGCCAGCAGATACTCGGGACAGCAATATGGCTACACCTTC. This codes for CASRYSGQQYGYTF.

The chain joins TRBV5-1 to TRBJ1-2; 7 nucleotides align to TRBD1. The CDR3 extends over 15 amino acids. The V gene end was trimmed by 4 bases and the J gene end by 2 bases; junction bases not matched to a gene: 8. Germline V gene sequence: CDR1 SGHRS, CDR2 YFSETQ. The CDR3 region has the DNA TGCGCCAGCAGCCCAGGGACAGCAGCCAACTATGGCTACACCTTC. Protein product: CASSPGTAANYGYTF.

The chain couples TRBV7-6 to TRBJ2-7; 10 bases are a match to TRBD1. Germline CDR1 reads SGHVS; CDR2 reads FNYEAQ. CDR3 length: 13 amino acids. After removal of 4 bases from V and 6 bases from J, the junction contained 3 bases not matched to a gene. CDR3 residues: CASSWDRGSEQYF. The CDR3, as DNA: TGTGCCAGCAGCTGGGACAGGGGCAGCGAGCAGTACTTC.

The chain links TRBV7-2 to TRBJ2-1; 9 positions agree with TRBD2. CDR1 is SGHTA and CDR2 is FQGNSA in the germline V gene. V gave up 5 bases and J gave up 5 bases; unmatched junction bases: 7. The CDR3 has 15 amino acids. This chain's CDR3 is CASSPSGRPDNEQFF. In DNA form, the CDR3 reads TGTGCCAGCAGCCCCAGCGGGAGGCCCGACAATGAGCAGTTCTTC. The variable domain in full, completed from reference TRBV7-2 and TRBJ2-1, reads GAGVSQSPSNKVTEKGKDVELRCDPISGHTALYWYRQSLGQGLEFLIYFQGNSAPDKSGLPSDRFSAERTGGSVSTLTIQRTQQEDSAVYLCASSPSGRPDNEQFFGPGTRLTVL.

This CDR3 is CARTQVKGISYNSPLHF. The CDR3 nucleotides read TGTGCCAGAACACAGGTAAAGGGGATCTCCTATAATTCACCCCTCCACTTT. The chain recombines TRBV19 with TRBJ1-6, with a possible D match to TRBD1 (5 bases). Germline lookup yields CDR1 LNHDA and CDR2 SQIVND (reference sequence). The CDR3 is 17 residues long. V lost 9 bases, J lost 0 bases, and 18 bases lay in between.

The rearrangement links TRBV19 to TRBJ2-3; 7 positions agree with TRBD2. V lost 3 bases to trimming and J lost 6 bases; unmatched junction nucleotides: 9. The CDR3 sequence is 15 residues long. In germline, CDR1 is LNHDA, CDR2 SQIVND (reference sequence). CDR3 amino acids: CASSILGTTLDTQYF. DNA of the CDR3: TGTGCCAGTAGTATTCTGGGGACTACCCTGGATACGCAGTATTTT.

The chain has TRBV19 and TRBJ2-5; TRBD2 aligns across 8 bases. The junction had 9 bases not matched to a gene; V was cut back by 6 bases and J by 3 bases. The germline V gene encodes CDR1 LNHDA and CDR2 SQIVND (reference sequence). The CDR3 totals 15 residues. CDR3 residues: CASSLSWTSKETQYF. The DNA for the CDR3 is TGTGCCAGTAGCTTATCATGGACTAGCAAAGAGACCCAGTACTTC.

This chain joins TRBV7-9 and TRBJ1-3; D is unclear. The ends were cut back, 2 bases at V and 1 base at J, with 15 bases in the middle. The CDR3 is 17 residues long. Germline CDR1 SEHNR, CDR2 FQNEAQ (reference sequence). The CDR3 DNA follows: TGTGCCAGCAGCTTACTACCCCCTTTCTTGTCTGGAAACACCATATATTTT. As protein: CASSLLPPFLSGNTIYF.

This chain uses TRBV27 with TRBJ1-1; TRBD1 is a possible D gene (6 bases). The germline V gene encodes CDR1 MNHEY and CDR2 SMNVEV (reference sequence). The CDR3 has 11 amino acids. Trimming cost V 6 bases and J 5 bases, with 7 bases left between them. The CDR3 sequence: CASRRGTEAFF. The CDR3 DNA reads TGTGCCAGCAGGAGGGGGACTGAAGCTTTCTTT.

This chain uses TRBV6-5 with TRBJ1-6; perhaps TRBD1 as D (6 bases). CDR3 size: 13 residues. V lost 6 bases to trimming and J lost 11 bases, with 14 bases between them. Per the germline V gene, CDR1 is MNHEY and CDR2 is SVGAGI. CDR3 DNA: TGTGCCAGCAGGAGGGACAAGGGGGCACCCCTCCACTTT. Amino acids: CASRRDKGAPLHF.

The rearrangement links TRBV4-3 to TRBJ2-1, with 13 bases identical to TRBD2. The CDR3 sequence is 16 residues long. Germline values: CDR1 LGHNA, CDR2 YSLEER. Unmatched junction bases numbered 2, after V lost 4 bases and J lost 2 bases. The CDR3 sequence: CASSRGTSGAYNEQFF. The CDR3 region has the DNA TGCGCCAGCAGCCGCGGGACTAGCGGGGCCTACAATGAGCAGTTCTTC.

The rearrangement uses TRBV7-9 and TRBJ1-4; D call uncertain. CDR3 size: 16 residues. Trimming took off 0 bases at V and 3 bases at J, with 11 bases between the two ends. Per germline, CDR1 SEHNR and CDR2 FQNEAQ (reference sequence). This CDR3 reads CASSLAAGNANEKLFF. DNA of the CDR3: TGTGCCAGCAGCTTAGCAGCGGGGAACGCTAATGAAAAACTGTTTTTT. Variable domain in full (rest from reference TRBV7-9 and TRBJ1-4): DTGVSQNPRHKITKRGQNVTFRCDPISEHNRLYWYRQTLGQGPEFLTYFQNEAQLEKSRLLSDRFSAERPKGSFSTLEIQRTEQGDSAMYLCASSLAAGNANEKLFFGSGTQLSVL.

This clone has just one count. The rearrangement uses TRBV7-2 and TRBJ1-2; 10 nucleotides match TRBD1. J lost 1 base, V lost 6 bases, and 8 bases had no gene match. The germline gives CDR1 SGHTA, CDR2 FQGNSA. There are 16 residues in the CDR3. CDR3 DNA sequence: TGTGCCAGCAGACAATTCGGACAGGGGGGTAACTATGGCTACACCTTC. This encodes CASRQFGQGGNYGYTF.

V usage is TRBV11-3 and J usage is TRBJ1-1; TRBD1 aligns across 7 bases. The CDR3 is 13 residues long. The ends lost 4 bases at V and 1 base at J; junction bases unmatched: 0. Germline assignment: CDR1 SGHNT and CDR2 YENEEA. The CDR3 spells CASSWTGNTEAFF. The DNA for the CDR3 is TGTGCCAGCAGCTGGACAGGGAACACTGAAGCTTTCTTT. Together with reference TRBV11-3 and TRBJ1-1, the CDR3 gives the full variable domain: EAGVVQSPRYKIIEKKQPVAFWCNPISGHNTLYWYLQNLGQGPELLIRYENEEAVDDSQLPKDRFSAERLKGVDSTLKIQPAELGDSAVYLCASSWTGNTEAFFGQGTRLTVV.

The chain is built from TRBV19 and TRBJ1-1; a weak D match, TRBD1 (5 bases). Germline-derived CDR1 and CDR2 are LNHDA and SQIVND (reference sequence). The V end lost 3 bases, the J end lost 5 bases, and 10 bases lay between the germline ends. This CDR3 has 13 amino acids. The chain's CDR3 is CASSIVRQTEAFF. CDR3 coding DNA: TGTGCCAGTAGTATTGTCCGACAGACTGAAGCTTTCTTT.